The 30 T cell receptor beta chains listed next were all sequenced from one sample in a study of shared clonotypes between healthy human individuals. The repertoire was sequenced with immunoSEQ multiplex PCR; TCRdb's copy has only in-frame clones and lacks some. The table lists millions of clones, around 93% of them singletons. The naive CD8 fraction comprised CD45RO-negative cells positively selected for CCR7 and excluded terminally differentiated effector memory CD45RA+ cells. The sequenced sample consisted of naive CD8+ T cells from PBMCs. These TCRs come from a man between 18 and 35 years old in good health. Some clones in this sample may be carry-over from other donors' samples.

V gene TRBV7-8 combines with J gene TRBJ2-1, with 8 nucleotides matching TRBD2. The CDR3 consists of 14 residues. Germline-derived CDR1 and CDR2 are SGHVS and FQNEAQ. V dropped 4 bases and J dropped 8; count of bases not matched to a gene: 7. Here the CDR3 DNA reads TGTGCCAGCAGCTGGGGGGCTAGCGGGTATGAGCAGTTCTTC. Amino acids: CASSWGASGYEQFF. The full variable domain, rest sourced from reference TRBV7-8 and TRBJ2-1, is GAGVSQSPRYKVAKRGQDVALRCDPISGHVSLFWYQQALGQGPEFLTYFQNEAQLDKSGLPSDRFFAERPEGSVSTLKIQRTQQEDSAVYLCASSWGASGYEQFFGPGTRLTVL.

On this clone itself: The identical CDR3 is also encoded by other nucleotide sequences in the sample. This CDR3 reads CASSLDTYEQYF. Here the CDR3 DNA reads TGTGCCAGCAGCTTAGACACCTACGAGCAGTACTTC. The V and J genes are TRBV7-9 and TRBJ2-7, with no clear D. Trimming left V 1 base short and J 2 bases short, with 3 bases between. Germline V gene lookup returns CDR1 SEHNR and CDR2 FQNEAQ (reference sequence). This CDR3 has 12 residues.

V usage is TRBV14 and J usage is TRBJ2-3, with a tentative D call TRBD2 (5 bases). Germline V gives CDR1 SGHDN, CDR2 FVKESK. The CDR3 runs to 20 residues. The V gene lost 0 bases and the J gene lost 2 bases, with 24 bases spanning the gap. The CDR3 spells CASSQDWQFLAVGLTDTQYF. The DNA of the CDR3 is TGTGCCAGCAGCCAAGATTGGCAATTTCTAGCTGTGGGTCTCACAGATACGCAGTATTTT.

CDR3 loop: CASSYDRRVAGELFF. CDR3 coding DNA: TGTGCCAGCAGTTACGACAGGAGGGTTGCCGGGGAGCTGTTTTTT. V usage is TRBV6-6 and J usage is TRBJ2-2; D possibly matches TRBD1 or TRBD2 (6 bases each). Trimming removed 2 bases at V and 6 bases at J, with 13 bases between. The CDR3 extends over 15 amino acids. Germline V CDR1 and CDR2: MNHNY, SVGAGI (reference sequence).

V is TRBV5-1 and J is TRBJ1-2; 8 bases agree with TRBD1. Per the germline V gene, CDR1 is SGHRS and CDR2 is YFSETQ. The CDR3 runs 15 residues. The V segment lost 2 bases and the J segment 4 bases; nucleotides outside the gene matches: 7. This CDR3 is CASSLPGQASYGYTF. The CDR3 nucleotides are TGCGCCAGCAGCTTACCGGGACAGGCCTCCTATGGCTACACCTTC.

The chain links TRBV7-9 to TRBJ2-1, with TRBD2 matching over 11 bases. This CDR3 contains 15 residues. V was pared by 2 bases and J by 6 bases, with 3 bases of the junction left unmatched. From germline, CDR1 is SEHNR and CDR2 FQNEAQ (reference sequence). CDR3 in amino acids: CASSLSLAGANEQFF. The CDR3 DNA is TGTGCCAGCAGCTTATCACTAGCGGGAGCCAATGAGCAGTTCTTC.

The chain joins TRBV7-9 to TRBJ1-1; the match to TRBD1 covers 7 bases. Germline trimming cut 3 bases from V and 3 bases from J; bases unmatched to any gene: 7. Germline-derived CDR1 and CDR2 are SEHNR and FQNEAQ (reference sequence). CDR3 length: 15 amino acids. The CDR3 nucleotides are TGTGCCAGCAGCTTGAAAGGGGGCGCGTACACTGAAGCTTTCTTT. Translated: CASSLKGGAYTEAFF. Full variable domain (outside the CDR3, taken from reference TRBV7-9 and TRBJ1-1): DTGVSQNPRHKITKRGQNVTFRCDPISEHNRLYWYRQTLGQGPEFLTYFQNEAQLEKSRLLSDRFSAERPKGSFSTLEIQRTEQGDSAMYLCASSLKGGAYTEAFFGQGTRLTVV.

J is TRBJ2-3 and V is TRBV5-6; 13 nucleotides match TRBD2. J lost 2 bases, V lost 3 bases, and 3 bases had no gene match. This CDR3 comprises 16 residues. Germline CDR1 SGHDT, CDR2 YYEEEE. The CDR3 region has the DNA TGTGCCAGCAGCTGGGGACTAGCGGGAATCACAGATACGCAGTATTTT. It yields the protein CASSWGLAGITDTQYF.

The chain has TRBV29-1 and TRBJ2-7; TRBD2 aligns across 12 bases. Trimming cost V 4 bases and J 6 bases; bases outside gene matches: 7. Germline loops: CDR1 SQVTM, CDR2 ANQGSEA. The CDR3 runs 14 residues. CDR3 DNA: TGCAGCGTTGGCGGGACTAGCGGGCTGGGCGAGCAGTACTTC. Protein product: CSVGGTSGLGEQYF.

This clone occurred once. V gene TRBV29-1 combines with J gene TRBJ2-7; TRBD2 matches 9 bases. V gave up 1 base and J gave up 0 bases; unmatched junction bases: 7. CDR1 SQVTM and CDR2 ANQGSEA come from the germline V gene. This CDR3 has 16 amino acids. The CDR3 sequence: CSVEGIAGAASYEQYF. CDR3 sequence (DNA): TGCAGCGTTGAAGGTATAGCGGGAGCTGCCTCCTACGAGCAGTACTTC.

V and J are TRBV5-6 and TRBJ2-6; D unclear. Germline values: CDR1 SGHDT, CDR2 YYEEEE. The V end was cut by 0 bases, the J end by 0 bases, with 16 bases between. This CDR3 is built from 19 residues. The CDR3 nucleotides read TGTGCCAGCAGCTTGGTCGATATGCAGGTTTACTCTGGGGCCAACGTCCTGACTTTC. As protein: CASSLVDMQVYSGANVLTF.

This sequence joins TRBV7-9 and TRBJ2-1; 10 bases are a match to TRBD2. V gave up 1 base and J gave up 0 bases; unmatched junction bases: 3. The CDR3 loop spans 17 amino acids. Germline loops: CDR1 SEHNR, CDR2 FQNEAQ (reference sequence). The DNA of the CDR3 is TGTGCCAGCAGCTTAGAACTAGCGGGGCTCTCCTACAATGAGCAGTTCTTC. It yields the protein CASSLELAGLSYNEQFF.

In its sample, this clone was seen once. The CDR3 DNA reads as TGTGCCAGCAGCGTCCTTCCAGCGGGACTATACGAGCAGTACTTC. This sequence encodes CASSVLPAGLYEQYF. The chain couples TRBV11-2 to TRBJ2-7; 7 nucleotides match TRBD2. The CDR3 has 15 residues. J lost 4 bases, V lost 5 bases, and 11 bases had no gene match. Germline values: CDR1 SGHAT, CDR2 FQNNGV.

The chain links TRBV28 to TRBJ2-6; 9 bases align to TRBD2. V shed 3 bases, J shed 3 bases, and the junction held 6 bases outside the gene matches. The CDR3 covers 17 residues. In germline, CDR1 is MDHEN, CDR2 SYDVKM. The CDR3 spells CASSFMREGYGANVLTF. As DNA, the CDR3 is TGTGCCAGCAGTTTTATGCGGGAGGGATATGGGGCCAACGTCCTGACTTTC.

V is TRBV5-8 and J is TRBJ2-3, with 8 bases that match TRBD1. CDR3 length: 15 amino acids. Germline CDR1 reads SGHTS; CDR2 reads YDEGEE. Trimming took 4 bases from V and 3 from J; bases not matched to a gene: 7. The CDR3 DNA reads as TGTGCCAGCAGCCGGGGCTGGACAGGGACAGATACGCAGTATTTT. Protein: CASSRGWTGTDTQYF.

CDR3 sequence: CASRYWGANTEAFF. The CDR3 coding sequence is TGTGCCAGTAGGTATTGGGGCGCCAACACTGAAGCTTTCTTT. The chain uses TRBV19 and TRBJ1-1, with a possible D match to TRBD1 (5 bases). Between the trimmed V and J ends, which lost 6 bases and 2 bases, there was a span of 13 bases. The germline V gene encodes CDR1 LNHDA and CDR2 SQIVND (reference sequence). This CDR3 has 14 residues.

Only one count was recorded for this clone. CDR3 DNA: TGTGCCACCGATAGGGCTGATACTACCCCGGGCAATGAGCAGTTCTTC. Its protein product is CATDRADTTPGNEQFF. This chain joins TRBV15 and TRBJ2-1; D is uncertain. Germline assignment: CDR1 LNHNV and CDR2 YYDKDF (reference sequence). The CDR3 contains 16 residues. Trimming cost V 8 bases and J 6 bases, with 23 bases left between them. Looking up the rest from reference TRBV15 and TRBJ2-1 gives the full variable domain: DAMVIQNPRYQVTQFGKPVTLSCSQTLNHNVMYWYQQKSSQAPKLLFHYYDKDFNNEADTPDNFQSRRPNTSFCFLDIRSPGLGDTAMYLCATDRADTTPGNEQFFGPGTRLTVL.

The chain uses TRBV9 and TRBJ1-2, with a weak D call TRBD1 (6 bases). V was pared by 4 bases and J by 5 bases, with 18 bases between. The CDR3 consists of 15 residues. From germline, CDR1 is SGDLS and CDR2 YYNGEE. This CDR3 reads CASSKQQGIMYGYTF. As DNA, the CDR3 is TGTGCCAGCAGCAAACAGCAGGGGATCATGTATGGCTACACCTTC.

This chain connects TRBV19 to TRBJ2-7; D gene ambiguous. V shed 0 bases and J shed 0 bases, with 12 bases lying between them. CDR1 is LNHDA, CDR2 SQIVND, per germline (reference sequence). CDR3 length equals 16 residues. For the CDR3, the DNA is TGTGCCAGTAGTATAGATCATGGCAGCTACTCCTACGAGCAGTACTTC. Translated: CASSIDHGSYSYEQYF.

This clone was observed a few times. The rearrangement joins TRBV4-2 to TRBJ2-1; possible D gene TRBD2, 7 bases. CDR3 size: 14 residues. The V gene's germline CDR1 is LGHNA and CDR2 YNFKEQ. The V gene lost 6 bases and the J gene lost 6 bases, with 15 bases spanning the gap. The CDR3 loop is CASSPGAGANEQFF. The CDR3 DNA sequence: TGTGCCAGCAGTCCAGGGGCGGGAGCCAATGAGCAGTTCTTC.

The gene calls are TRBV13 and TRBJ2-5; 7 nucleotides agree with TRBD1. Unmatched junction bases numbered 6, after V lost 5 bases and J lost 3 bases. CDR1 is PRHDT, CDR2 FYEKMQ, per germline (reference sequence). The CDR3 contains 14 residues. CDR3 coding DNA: TGTGCCAGCAGCGTCGGACAGGCCGAAGAGACCCAGTACTTC. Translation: CASSVGQAEETQYF.

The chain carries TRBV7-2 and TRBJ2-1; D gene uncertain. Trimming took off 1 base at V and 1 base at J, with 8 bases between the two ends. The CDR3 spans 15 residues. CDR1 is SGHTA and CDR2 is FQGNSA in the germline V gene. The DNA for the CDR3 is TGTGCCAGCAGCTTAGGGGTTAAATCCTACAATGAGCAGTTCTTC. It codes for CASSLGVKSYNEQFF.

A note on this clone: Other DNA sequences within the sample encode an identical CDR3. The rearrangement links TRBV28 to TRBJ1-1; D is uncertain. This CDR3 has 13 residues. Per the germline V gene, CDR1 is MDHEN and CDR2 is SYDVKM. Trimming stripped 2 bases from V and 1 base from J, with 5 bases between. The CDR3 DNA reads TGTGCCAGCAGTTTAGCGGAGAACACTGAAGCTTTCTTT. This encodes CASSLAENTEAFF.

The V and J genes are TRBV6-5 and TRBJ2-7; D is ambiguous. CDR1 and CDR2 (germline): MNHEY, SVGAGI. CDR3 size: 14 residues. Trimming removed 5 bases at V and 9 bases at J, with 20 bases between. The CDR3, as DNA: TGTGCCAGCAGTCCACGTCCGGGCTCTCAAGGGCAGTACTTC. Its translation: CASSPRPGSQGQYF.

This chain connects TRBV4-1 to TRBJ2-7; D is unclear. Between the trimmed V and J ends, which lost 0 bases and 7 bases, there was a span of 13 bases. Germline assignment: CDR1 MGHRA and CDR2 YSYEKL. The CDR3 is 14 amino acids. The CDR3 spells CASSQDVSDGEQYF. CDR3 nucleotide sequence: TGCGCCAGCAGCCAAGATGTATCGGACGGAGAGCAGTACTTC.

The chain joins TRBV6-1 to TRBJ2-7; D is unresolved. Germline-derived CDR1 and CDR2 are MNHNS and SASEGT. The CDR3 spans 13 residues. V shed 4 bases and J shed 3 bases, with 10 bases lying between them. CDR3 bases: TGTGCCAGCAGTGTAAAGGCAGTCTACGAGCAGTACTTC. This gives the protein CASSVKAVYEQYF.

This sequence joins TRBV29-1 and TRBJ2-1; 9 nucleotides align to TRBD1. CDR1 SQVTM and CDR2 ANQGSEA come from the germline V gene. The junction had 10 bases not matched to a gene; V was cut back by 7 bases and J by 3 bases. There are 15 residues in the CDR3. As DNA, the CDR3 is TGCAGCGGTAAAGCGTGGGACAGGGACTACAATGAGCAGTTCTTC. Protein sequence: CSGKAWDRDYNEQFF.

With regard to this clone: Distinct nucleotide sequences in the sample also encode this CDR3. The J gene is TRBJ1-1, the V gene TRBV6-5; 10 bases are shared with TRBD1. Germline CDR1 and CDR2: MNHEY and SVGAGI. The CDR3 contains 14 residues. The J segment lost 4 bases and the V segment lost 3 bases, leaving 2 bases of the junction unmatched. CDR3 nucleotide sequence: TGTGCCAGCAGTTATCGACAGGGGGCCACTGAAGCTTTCTTT. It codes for CASSYRQGATEAFF.

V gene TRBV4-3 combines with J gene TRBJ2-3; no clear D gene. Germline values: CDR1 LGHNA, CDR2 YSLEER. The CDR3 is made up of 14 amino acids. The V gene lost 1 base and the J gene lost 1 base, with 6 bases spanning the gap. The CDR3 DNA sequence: TGCGCCAGCAGCCAAGCGGTTGGCACAGATACGCAGTATTTT. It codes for CASSQAVGTDTQYF.

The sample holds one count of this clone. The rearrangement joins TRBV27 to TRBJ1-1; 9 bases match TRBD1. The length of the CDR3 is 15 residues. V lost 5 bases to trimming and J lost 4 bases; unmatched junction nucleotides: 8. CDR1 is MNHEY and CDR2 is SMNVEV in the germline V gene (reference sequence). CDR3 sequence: CASSNPGTGTTEAFF. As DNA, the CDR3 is TGTGCCAGCAGTAATCCCGGGACAGGGACCACTGAAGCTTTCTTT.